This record looks at one T cell receptor beta chain sequence and its context. Its target is not known. Per the germline V gene, CDR1 is SSHAT and CDR2 is FNYEAQ (reference sequence). V dropped 5 bases and J dropped 0 bases, with 7 bases sitting between them. The CDR3 has 14 residues. This specimen comes from a study of CD8+ T cells in alopecia areata. Study-level points and caveats: Among the cells sequenced in scalp samples are also the resident alphabeta T cells of normal skin.

cDNA reverse transcribed from extracted RNA served as the sequencing template. The protocol was immunoSEQ multiplex PCR, while the TCRdb copy is restricted to in-frame clones and leaves out a portion. The sample has some 180,000 clones, roughly 65% seen once; the top ten hold about 1.7%. Researchers took lesional scalp punch biopsies and peripheral blood from people who were alopecia areata patients. The specimen comprised CD4+ T cells sorted from blood, sampled at week 0. This receptor was taken from a human donor with alopecia areata. The gene calls are TRBV7-7 and TRBJ2-2, with unresolved D. CDR3 region: CASSPRPNTGELFF. CDR3 nucleotides: TGTGCCAGCAGCCCGCGACCGAACACCGGGGAGCTGTTTTTT.